The T cell receptor (beta chain) under discussion was sequenced for a study of blood T cells in healthy people across ages. V lost 2 bases to trimming and J lost 7 bases, with 18 bases between them. Germline V CDR1 and CDR2: WNHNN, SYGVQD (reference sequence). The CDR3 loop spans 15 amino acids. Through a sample-barcoded 5' primer and a J-beta primer mix, a second PCR was run for roughly 7 to 11 cycles. Each CDR3 protein is one row after TCRdb ran MiXCR on the 5' RACE reads. Found here are more than 1.4 million distinct CDR3 sequences, approximately 38% of them singletons; the top ten hold 7% to 9.5%.

This chain uses TRBV10-1 with TRBJ2-7, with a weak D call TRBD1 (6 bases). Sequenced material: blood. The receptor was derived from a young woman in good health. In DNA, the CDR3 is TGCGCCAGCAGTGAGAAGGGGACACCCCTCCGGGAGCAGTACTTC. It translates to CASSEKGTPLREQYF.